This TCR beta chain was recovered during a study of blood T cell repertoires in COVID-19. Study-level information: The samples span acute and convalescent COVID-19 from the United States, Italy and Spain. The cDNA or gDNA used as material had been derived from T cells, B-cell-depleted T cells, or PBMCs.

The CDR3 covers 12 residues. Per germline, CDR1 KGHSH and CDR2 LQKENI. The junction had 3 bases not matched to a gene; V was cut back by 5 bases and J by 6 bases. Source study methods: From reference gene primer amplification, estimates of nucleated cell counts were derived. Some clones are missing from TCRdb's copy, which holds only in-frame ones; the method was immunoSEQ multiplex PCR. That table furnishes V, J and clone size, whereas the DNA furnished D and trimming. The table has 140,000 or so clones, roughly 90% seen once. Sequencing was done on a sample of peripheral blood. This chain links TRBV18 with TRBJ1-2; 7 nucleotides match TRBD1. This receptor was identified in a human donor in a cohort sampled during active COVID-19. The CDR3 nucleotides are TGTGCCAGCTCAACAGGGGACCATGGCTACACCTTC. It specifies CASSTGDHGYTF.